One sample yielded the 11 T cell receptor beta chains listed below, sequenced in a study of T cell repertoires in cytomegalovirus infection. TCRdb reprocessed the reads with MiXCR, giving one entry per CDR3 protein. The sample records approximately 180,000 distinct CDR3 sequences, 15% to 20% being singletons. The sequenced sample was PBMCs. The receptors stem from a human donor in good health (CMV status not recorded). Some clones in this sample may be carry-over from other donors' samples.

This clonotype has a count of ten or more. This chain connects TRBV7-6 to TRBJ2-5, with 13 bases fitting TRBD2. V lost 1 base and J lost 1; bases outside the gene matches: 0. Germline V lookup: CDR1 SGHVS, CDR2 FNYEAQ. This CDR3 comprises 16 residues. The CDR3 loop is CASSLGLAGGQETQYF. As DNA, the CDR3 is TGTGCCAGCAGCTTAGGACTAGCGGGGGGCCAAGAGACCCAGTACTTC.

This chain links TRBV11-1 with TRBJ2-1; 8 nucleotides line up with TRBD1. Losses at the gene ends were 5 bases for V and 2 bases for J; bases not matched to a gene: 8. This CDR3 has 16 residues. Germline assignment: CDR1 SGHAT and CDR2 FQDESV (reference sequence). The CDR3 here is CASSPVVQGAYNEQFF. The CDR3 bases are TGTGCCAGCAGCCCAGTGGTACAGGGGGCCTACAATGAGCAGTTCTTC.

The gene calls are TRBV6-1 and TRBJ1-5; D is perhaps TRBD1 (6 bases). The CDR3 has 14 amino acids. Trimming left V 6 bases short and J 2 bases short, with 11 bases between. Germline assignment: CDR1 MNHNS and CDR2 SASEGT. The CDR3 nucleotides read TGTGCCAGCAGAACAGGGACGGGCAATCAGCCCCAGCATTTT. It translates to CASRTGTGNQPQHF.

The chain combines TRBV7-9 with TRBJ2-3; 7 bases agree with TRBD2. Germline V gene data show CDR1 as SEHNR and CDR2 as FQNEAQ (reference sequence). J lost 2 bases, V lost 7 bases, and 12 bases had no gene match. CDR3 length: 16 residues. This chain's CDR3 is CASNDYVAGVTDTQYF. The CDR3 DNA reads TGTGCCAGCAACGATTACGTGGCGGGAGTCACAGATACGCAGTATTTT. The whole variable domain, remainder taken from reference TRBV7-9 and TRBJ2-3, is DTGVSQNPRHKITKRGQNVTFRCDPISEHNRLYWYRQTLGQGPEFLTYFQNEAQLEKSRLLSDRFSAERPKGSFSTLEIQRTEQGDSAMYLCASNDYVAGVTDTQYFGPGTRLTVL.

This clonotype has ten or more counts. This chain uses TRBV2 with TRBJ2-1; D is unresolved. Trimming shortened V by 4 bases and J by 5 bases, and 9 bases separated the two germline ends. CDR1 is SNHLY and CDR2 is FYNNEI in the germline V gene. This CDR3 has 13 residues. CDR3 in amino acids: CASSVTTNNEQFF. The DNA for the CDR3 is TGTGCCAGCAGTGTGACAACTAACAATGAGCAGTTCTTC.

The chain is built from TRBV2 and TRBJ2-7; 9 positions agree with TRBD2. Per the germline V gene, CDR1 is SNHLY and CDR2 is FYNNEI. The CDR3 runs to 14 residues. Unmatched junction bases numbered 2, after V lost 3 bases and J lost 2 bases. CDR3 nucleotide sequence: TGTGCCAGCAGTGAGCCTAGCGGGACCTACGAGCAGTACTTC. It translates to CASSEPSGTYEQYF.

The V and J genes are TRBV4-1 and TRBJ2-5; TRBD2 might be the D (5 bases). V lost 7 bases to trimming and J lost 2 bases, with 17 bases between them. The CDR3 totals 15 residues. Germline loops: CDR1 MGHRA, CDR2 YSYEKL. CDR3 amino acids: CASTLLWTGQETQYF. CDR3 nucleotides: TGCGCCAGCACCCTCCTATGGACGGGACAAGAGACCCAGTACTTC.

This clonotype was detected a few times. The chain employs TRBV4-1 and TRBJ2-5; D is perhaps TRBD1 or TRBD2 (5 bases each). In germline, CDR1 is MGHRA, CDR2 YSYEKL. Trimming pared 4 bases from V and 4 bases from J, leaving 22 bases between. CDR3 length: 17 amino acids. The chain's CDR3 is CASSPAYGTPGAETQYF. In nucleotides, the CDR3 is TGCGCCAGCAGCCCTGCATACGGGACCCCAGGAGCAGAGACCCAGTACTTC.

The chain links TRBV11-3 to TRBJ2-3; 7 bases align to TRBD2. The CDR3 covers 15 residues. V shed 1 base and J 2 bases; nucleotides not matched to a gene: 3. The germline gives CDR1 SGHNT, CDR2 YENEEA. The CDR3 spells CASSLGDYPTDTQYF. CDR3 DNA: TGTGCCAGCAGCTTAGGGGACTACCCCACAGATACGCAGTATTTT. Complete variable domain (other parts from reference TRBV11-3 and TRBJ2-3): EAGVVQSPRYKIIEKKQPVAFWCNPISGHNTLYWYLQNLGQGPELLIRYENEEAVDDSQLPKDRFSAERLKGVDSTLKIQPAELGDSAVYLCASSLGDYPTDTQYFGPGTRLTVL.

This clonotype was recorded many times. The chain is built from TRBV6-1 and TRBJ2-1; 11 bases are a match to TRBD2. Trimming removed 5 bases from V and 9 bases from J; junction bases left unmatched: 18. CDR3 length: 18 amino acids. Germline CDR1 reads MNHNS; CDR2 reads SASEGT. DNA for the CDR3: TGTGCCAGCAGTCGGACAGGGTCTAGCGGGGGGCCGTGGGGTGAGCAGTTCTTC. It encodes CASSRTGSSGGPWGEQFF.

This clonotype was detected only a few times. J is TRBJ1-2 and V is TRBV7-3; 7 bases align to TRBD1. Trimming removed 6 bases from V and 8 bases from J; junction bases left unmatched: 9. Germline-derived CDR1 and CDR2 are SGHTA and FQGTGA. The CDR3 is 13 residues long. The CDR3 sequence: CASSSDRAGGYTF. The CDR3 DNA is TGTGCCAGCAGTTCTGACAGGGCAGGCGGCTACACCTTC.